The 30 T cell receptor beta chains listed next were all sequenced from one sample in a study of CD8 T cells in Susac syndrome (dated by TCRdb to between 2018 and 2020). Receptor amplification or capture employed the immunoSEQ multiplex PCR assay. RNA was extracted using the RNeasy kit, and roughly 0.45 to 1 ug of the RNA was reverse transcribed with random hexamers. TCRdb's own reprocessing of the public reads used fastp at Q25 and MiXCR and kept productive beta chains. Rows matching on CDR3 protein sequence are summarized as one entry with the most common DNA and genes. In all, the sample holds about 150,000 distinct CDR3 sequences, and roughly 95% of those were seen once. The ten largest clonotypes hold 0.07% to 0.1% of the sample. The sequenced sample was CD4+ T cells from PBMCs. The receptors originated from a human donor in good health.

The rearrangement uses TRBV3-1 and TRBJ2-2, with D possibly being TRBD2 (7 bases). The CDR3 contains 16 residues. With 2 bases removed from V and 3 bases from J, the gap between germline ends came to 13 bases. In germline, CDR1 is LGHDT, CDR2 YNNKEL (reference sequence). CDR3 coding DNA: TGTGCCAGCAGCCAAAGGGGGGGCATCGACACCGGGGAGCTGTTTTTT. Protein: CASSQRGGIDTGELFF.

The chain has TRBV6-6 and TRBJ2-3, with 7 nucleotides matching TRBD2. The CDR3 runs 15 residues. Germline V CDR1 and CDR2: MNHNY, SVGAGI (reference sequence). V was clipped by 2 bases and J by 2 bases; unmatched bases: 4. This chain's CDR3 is CASSYGGSNTDTQYF. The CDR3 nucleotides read TGTGCCAGCAGTTACGGCGGGAGCAACACAGATACGCAGTATTTT.

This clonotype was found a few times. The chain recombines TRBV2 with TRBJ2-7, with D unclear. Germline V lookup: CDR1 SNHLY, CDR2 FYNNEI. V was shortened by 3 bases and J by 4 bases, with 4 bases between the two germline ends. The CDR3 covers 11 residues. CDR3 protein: CASSDRYEQYF. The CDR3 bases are TGTGCCAGCAGTGACAGGTACGAGCAGTACTTC.

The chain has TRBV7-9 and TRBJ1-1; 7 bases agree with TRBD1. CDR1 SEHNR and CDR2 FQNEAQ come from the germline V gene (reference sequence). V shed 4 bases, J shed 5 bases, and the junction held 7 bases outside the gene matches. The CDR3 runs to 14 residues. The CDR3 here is CASSYQGGRTEAFF. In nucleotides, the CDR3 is TGTGCCAGCAGCTACCAAGGGGGCCGGACTGAAGCTTTCTTT.

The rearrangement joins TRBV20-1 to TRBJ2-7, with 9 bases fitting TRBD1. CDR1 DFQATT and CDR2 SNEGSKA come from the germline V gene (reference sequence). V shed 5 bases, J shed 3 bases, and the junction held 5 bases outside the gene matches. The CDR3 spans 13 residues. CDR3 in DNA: TGCAGTGCTGGGACAGGGCGAAGCTACGAGCAGTACTTC. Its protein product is CSAGTGRSYEQYF.

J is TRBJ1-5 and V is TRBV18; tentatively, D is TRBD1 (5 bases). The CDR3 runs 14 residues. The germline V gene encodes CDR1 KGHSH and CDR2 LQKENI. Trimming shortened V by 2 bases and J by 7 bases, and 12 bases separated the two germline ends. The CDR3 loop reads CASSPGGDRQPQHF. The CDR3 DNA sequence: TGTGCCAGCTCACCAGGAGGGGATAGGCAGCCCCAGCATTTT.

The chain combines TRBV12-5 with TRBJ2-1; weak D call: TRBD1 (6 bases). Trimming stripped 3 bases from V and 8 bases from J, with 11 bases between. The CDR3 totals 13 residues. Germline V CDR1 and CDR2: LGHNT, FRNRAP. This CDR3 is CASGFYRVDEQFF. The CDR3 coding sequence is TGTGCTAGTGGTTTTTACAGGGTAGATGAGCAGTTCTTC.

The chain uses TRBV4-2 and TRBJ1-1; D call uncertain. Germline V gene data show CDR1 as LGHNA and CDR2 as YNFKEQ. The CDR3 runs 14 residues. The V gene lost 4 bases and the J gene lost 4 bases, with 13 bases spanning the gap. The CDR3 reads CASSPNRQGTEAFF. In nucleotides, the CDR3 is TGTGCCAGCAGCCCCAACCGGCAAGGCACTGAAGCTTTCTTT.

The CDR3 protein is CASSLRGMGQGAQDTQYF. The CDR3 coding sequence is TGCGCCAGCAGCTTGCGGGGGATGGGACAGGGGGCACAAGATACGCAGTATTTT. This chain links TRBV5-1 with TRBJ2-3, with 12 bases fitting TRBD1. CDR3 length: 18 residues. Per the germline V gene, CDR1 is SGHRS and CDR2 is YFSETQ. Trimming removed 1 base from V and 5 bases from J; junction bases left unmatched: 11.

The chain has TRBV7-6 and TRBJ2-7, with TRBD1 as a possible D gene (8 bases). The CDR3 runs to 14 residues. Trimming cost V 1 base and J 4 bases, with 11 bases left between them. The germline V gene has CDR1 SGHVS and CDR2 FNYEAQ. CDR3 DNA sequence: TGTGCCAGCAGCTTAGAACAGGGGGGGTACGAGCAGTACTTC. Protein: CASSLEQGGYEQYF. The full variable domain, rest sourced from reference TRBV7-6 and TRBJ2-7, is GAGVSQSPRYKVTKRGQDVALRCDPISGHVSLYWYRQALGQGPEFLTYFNYEAQQDKSGLPNDRFSAERPEGSISTLTIQRTEQRDSAMYRCASSLEQGGYEQYFGPGTRLTVT.

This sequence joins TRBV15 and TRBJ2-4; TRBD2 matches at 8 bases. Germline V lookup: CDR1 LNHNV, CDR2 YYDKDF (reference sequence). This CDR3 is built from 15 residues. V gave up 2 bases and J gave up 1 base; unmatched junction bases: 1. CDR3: CATSRPGGAKNIQYF. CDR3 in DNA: TGTGCCACCAGCAGACCGGGGGGGGCCAAAAACATTCAGTACTTC.

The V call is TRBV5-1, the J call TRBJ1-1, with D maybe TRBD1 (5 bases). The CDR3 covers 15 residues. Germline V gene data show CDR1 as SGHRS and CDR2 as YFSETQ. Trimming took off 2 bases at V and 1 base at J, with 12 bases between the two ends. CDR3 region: CASSFPQGENTEAFF. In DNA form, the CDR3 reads TGCGCCAGCAGCTTTCCTCAGGGAGAGAACACTGAAGCTTTCTTT. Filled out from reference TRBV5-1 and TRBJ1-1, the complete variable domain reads KAGVTQTPRYLIKTRGQQVTLSCSPISGHRSVSWYQQTPGQGLQFLFEYFSETQRNKGNFPGRFSGRQFSNSRSEMNVSTLELGDSALYLCASSFPQGENTEAFFGQGTRLTVV.

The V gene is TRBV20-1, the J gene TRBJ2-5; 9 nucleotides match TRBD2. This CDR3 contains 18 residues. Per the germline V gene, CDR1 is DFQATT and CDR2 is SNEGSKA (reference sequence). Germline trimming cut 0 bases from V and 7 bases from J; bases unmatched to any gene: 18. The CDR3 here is CSARDPSPRLAGTGTQYF. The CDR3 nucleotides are TGCAGTGCTAGAGATCCATCCCCTCGCCTAGCGGGAACAGGGACCCAGTACTTC.

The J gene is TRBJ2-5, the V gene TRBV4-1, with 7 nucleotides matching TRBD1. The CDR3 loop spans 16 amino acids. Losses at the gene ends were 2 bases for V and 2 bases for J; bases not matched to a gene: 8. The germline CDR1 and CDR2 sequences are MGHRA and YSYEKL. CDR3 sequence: CASSQLGGGQQETQYF. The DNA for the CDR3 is TGCGCCAGCAGCCAATTGGGTGGGGGACAGCAAGAGACCCAGTACTTC.

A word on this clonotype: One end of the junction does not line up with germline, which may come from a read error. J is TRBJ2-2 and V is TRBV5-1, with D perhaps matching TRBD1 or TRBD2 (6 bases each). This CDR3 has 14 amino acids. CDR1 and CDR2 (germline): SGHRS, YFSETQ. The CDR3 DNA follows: TGCGCCAGCAGCTTTGACGGGGGCACCCGGGAGCTGTTTTTT. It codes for CASSFDGGTRELFF.

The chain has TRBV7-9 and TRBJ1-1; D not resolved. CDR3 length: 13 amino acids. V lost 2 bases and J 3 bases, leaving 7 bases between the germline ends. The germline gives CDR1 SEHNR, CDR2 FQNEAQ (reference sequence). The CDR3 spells CASSLLQYTEAFF. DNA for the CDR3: TGTGCCAGCAGCTTATTACAGTACACTGAAGCTTTCTTT.

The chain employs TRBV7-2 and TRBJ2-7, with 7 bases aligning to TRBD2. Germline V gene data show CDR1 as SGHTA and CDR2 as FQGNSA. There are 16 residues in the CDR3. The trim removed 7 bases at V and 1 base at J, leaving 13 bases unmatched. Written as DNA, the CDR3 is TGTGCCAGCACCAATAGAAGGGCTAGCGGTTCCTACGAGCAGTACTTC. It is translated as CASTNRRASGSYEQYF.

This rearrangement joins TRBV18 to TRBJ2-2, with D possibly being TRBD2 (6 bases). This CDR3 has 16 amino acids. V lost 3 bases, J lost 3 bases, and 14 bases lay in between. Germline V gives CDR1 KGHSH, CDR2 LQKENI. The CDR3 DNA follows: TGTGCCAGCTCACCCCGGCGGGGTGAGGACACCGGGGAGCTGTTTTTT. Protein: CASSPRRGEDTGELFF.

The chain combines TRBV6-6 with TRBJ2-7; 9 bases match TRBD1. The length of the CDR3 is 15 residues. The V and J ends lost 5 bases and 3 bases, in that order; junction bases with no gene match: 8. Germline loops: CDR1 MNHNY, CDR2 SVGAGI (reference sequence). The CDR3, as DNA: TGTGCCAGCAGTCGGCCCGGGACAGGGCGCTACGAGCAGTACTTC. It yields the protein CASSRPGTGRYEQYF.

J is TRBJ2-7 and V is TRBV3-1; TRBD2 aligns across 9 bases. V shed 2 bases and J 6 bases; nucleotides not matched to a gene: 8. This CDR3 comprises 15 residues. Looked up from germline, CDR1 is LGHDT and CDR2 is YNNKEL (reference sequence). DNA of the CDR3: TGTGCCAGCAGCCAATTCCGAACTAGCGGGTTCGAGCAGTACTTC. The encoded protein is CASSQFRTSGFEQYF.

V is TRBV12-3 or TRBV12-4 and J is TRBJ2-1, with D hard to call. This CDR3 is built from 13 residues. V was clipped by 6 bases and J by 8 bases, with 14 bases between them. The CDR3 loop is CASSWATGDEQFF. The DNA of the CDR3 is TGTGCCAGCAGCTGGGCCACCGGTGATGAGCAGTTCTTC.

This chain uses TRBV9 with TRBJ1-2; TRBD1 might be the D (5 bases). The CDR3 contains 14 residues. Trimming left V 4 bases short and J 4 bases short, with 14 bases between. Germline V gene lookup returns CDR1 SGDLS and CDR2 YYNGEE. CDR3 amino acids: CASSLGRDGYGYTF. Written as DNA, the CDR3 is TGTGCCAGCAGCTTGGGGAGGGACGGCTATGGCTACACCTTC.

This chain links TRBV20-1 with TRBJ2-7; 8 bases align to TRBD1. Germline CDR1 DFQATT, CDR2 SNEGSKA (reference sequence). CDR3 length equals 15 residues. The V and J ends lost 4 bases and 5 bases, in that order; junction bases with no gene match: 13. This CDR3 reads CSAIGWGQVINEQYF. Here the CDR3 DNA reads TGCAGTGCTATCGGATGGGGACAGGTAATAAACGAGCAGTACTTC.

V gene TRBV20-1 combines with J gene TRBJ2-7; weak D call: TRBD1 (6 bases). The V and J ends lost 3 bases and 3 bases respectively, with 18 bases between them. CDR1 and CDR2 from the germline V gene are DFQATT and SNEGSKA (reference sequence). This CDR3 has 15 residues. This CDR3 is CSASGGILQVYEQYF. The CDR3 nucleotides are TGCAGTGCTAGTGGGGGCATCCTGCAGGTCTACGAGCAGTACTTC.

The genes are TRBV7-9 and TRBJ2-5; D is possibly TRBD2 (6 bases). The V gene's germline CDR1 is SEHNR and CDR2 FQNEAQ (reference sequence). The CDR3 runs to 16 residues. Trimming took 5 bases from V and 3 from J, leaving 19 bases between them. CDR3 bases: TGTGCCAGCAGCAAGATAATCGGACTACCGAAAGAGACCCAGTACTTC. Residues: CASSKIIGLPKETQYF.

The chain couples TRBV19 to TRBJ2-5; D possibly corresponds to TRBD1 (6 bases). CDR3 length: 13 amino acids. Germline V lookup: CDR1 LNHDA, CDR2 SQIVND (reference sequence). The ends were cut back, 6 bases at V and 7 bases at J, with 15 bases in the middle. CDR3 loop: CASSPQGQGTQYF. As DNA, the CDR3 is TGTGCCAGTAGCCCTCAGGGGCAGGGGACCCAGTACTTC. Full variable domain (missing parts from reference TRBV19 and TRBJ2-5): DGGITQSPKYLFRKEGQNVTLSCEQNLNHDAMYWYRQDPGQGLRLIYYSQIVNDFQKGDIAEGYSVSREKKESFPLTVTSAQKNPTAFYLCASSPQGQGTQYFGPGTRLLVL.

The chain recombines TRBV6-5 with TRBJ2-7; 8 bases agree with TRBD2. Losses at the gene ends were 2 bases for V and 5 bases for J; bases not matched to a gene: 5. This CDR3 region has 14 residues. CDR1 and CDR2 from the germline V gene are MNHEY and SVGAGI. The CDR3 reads CASSYRMREDEQYF. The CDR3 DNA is TGTGCCAGCAGTTACAGGATGCGGGAGGACGAGCAGTACTTC.

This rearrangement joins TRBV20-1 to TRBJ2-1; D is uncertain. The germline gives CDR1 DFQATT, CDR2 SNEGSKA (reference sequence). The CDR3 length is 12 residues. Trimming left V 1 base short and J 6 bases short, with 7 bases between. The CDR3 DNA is TGCAGTGCTAGAGGGGGAATCAATGAGCAGTTCTTC. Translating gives CSARGGINEQFF.

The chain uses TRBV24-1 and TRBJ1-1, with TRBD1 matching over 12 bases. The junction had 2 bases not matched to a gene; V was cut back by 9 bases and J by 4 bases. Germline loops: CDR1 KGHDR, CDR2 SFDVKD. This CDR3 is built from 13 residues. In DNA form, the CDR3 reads TGTGCCACCCAGGGACAGGGGGCCACTGAAGCTTTCTTT. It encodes CATQGQGATEAFF.

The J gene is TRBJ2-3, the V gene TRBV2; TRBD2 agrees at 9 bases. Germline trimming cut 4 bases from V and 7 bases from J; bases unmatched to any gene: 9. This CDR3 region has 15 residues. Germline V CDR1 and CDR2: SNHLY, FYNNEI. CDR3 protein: CASSVGLAGRNTQYF. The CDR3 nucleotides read TGTGCCAGCAGTGTCGGTCTAGCGGGACGGAATACGCAGTATTTT.